This T cell receptor (beta chain) was identified during a study of T-cell reconstitution after alpha-beta-depleted transplantation in children. Findings and caveats of the study: Fresh T-cell production supplied most of the T-cell counts and diversity seen one year after transplant. Some patients' high day-60 TCRbeta diversity was traced to surviving recipient T cells and thymic progenitors. Two months or so post-transplant, alpha-beta T cells reportedly derived from several hundred expanded graft clones.

The V gene end was trimmed by 7 bases and the J gene end by 4 bases; junction bases not matched to a gene: 9. CDR3 size: 14 residues. TCRbeta library preparation incorporated unique molecular identifiers. One entry per CDR3 protein, called by TCRdb with MiXCR from the PCR reads. Of about 980,000 distinct CDR3 sequences listed, roughly 29% are singletons. This clonotype was observed a few times. Its antigen remains unknown. The sequence came from a boy younger than two who had a stem cell transplant for SCID, so the T cells may come from the graft donor. This material consisted of PBMCs, mostly from graft donor cells, taken 360 days after TCRalphabeta/CD19-depleted stem cell transplant. V gene TRBV12-3 or TRBV12-4 combines with J gene TRBJ2-5; TRBD2 matches at 7 bases. The CDR3 region has the DNA TGTGCCAGCACGCTTCGGGGGGAGGGAGAGACCCAGTACTTC. The encoded protein is CASTLRGEGETQYF.